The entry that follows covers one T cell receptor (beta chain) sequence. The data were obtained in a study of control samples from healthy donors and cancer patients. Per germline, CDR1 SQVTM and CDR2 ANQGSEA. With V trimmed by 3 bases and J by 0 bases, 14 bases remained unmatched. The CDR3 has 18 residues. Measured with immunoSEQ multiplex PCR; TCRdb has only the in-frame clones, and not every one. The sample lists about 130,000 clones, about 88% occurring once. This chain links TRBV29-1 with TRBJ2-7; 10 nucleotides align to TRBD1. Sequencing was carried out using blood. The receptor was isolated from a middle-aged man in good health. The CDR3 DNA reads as TGCAGCGTTGAGAGCGTCGGGACAGGGGCGTTAGGCTCCTACGAGCAGTACTTC. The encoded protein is CSVESVGTGALGSYEQYF.